Listed here are 27 T cell receptor beta chains from one sample, sequenced in a study of cytomegalovirus exposure and HLA in healthy donors. With 60 Vbeta and 13 Jbeta primers, the PCR was carried out. The table came from immunoSEQ multiplex PCR; TCRdb's copy has only in-frame clones and leaves some out. Among about 160,000 clones listed, roughly 70% were seen once. The specimen was PBMCs. These receptors all come from a woman aged 50 to 65 in good health and CMV-seropositive.

The rearrangement uses TRBV30 and TRBJ1-1; D is ambiguous. V lost 1 base and J lost 11, with 20 bases in between. The CDR3 loop spans 14 amino acids. Germline assignment: CDR1 GTSNPN and CDR2 SVGIG (reference sequence). The CDR3 loop reads CAWSGVAGSREAFF. CDR3 DNA sequence: TGTGCCTGGAGTGGGGTAGCCGGGAGCCGCGAGGCTTTCTTT. Variable domain in full (rest from reference TRBV30 and TRBJ1-1): SQTIHQWPATLVQPVGSPLSLECTVEGTSNPNLYWYRQAAGRGLQLLFYSVGIGQISSEVPQNLSASRPQDRQFILSSKKLLLSDSGFYLCAWSGVAGSREAFFGQGTRLTVV.

The chain couples TRBV19 to TRBJ1-5; maybe TRBD1 (5 bases). The germline V gene has CDR1 LNHDA and CDR2 SQIVND (reference sequence). The CDR3 is 14 amino acids. Trimming pared 5 bases from V and 5 bases from J, leaving 13 bases between. This CDR3 reads CASSLGDSHQPQHF. CDR3 nucleotides: TGTGCCAGTAGTTTGGGGGACTCTCATCAGCCCCAGCATTTT. The full variable domain, completed using reference TRBV19 and TRBJ1-5, is DGGITQSPKYLFRKEGQNVTLSCEQNLNHDAMYWYRQDPGQGLRLIYYSQIVNDFQKGDIAEGYSVSREKKESFPLTVTSAQKNPTAFYLCASSLGDSHQPQHFGDGTRLSIL.

A few counts support this clone. The genes are TRBV15 and TRBJ1-5, with TRBD1 as a possible D gene (5 bases). CDR1 and CDR2 from the germline V gene are LNHNV and YYDKDF (reference sequence). The CDR3 totals 13 residues. The germline V and J ends were trimmed by 4 bases and 6 bases, with 10 bases remaining between them. CDR3 in amino acids: CATSTMQGQPQHF. The CDR3 nucleotides read TGTGCCACCAGCACCATGCAGGGTCAGCCCCAGCATTTT.

The chain recombines TRBV27 with TRBJ2-5, with a tentative D call TRBD1 (5 bases). The J call may be wrong; the DNA end is better matched by TRBJ2-7. Looked up from germline, CDR1 is MNHEY and CDR2 is SMNVEV (reference sequence). There are 17 residues in the CDR3. The CDR3 sequence is CASSSRSGRGRAYEQYF. The CDR3 nucleotides read TGTGCCAGCAGTTCGCGATCAGGAAGGGGAAGGGCCTACGAGCAGTACTTC.

This clone was counted only a few times. V and J are TRBV15 and TRBJ2-2; 9 nucleotides line up with TRBD2. CDR3 length: 16 amino acids. The germline gives CDR1 LNHNV, CDR2 YYDKDF (reference sequence). J gave up 5 bases and V 5 bases, and 9 bases lay outside the gene matches. The CDR3 coding sequence is TGTGCCACCAGCCCTAGGCGGGGGGGGTATACCGGGGAGCTGTTTTTT. Protein sequence: CATSPRRGGYTGELFF.

The chain combines TRBV20-1 with TRBJ2-7; D gene unclear. Trimming shortened V by 5 bases and J by 0 bases, and 5 bases separated the two germline ends. CDR1 DFQATT and CDR2 SNEGSKA come from the germline V gene (reference sequence). The CDR3 extends over 11 amino acids. For the CDR3, the DNA is TGCAGTGCTCCTAGCTCCTACGAGCAGTACTTC. Translating it yields CSAPSSYEQYF.

The V gene is TRBV5-1, the J gene TRBJ1-5; D ambiguous. Trimming left V 0 bases short and J 0 bases short, with 7 bases between. This CDR3 region has 15 residues. Germline V gene data show CDR1 as SGHRS and CDR2 as YFSETQ. CDR3 in DNA: TGCGCCAGCAGCTTGGGCAGTAATAGCAATCAGCCCCAGCATTTT. Translated: CASSLGSNSNQPQHF.

The chain combines TRBV6-4 with TRBJ2-1; 8 bases map to TRBD2. CDR1 is MRHNA, CDR2 SNTAGT, per germline. The trim removed 8 bases at V and 3 bases at J, leaving 9 bases unmatched. The CDR3 consists of 15 residues. The CDR3 loop reads CASRLTGGDYNEQFF. CDR3 bases: TGTGCCAGCCGGCTAACGGGGGGGGACTACAATGAGCAGTTCTTC.

The V call is TRBV11-2, the J call TRBJ2-2; 9 nucleotides agree with TRBD2. Looked up from germline, CDR1 is SGHAT and CDR2 is FQNNGV. The V segment lost 5 bases and the J segment 3 bases; nucleotides outside the gene matches: 10. The CDR3 is 17 residues long. The CDR3 loop is CASSPPSGGTYTGELFF. The DNA of the CDR3 is TGTGCCAGCAGCCCCCCCAGCGGGGGGACTTACACCGGGGAGCTGTTTTTT.

Only one count was recorded for this clone. J is TRBJ2-7 and V is TRBV7-9; TRBD1 matches at 7 bases. The germline V gene encodes CDR1 SEHNR and CDR2 FQNEAQ (reference sequence). The CDR3 runs 16 residues. After removal of 4 bases from V and 7 bases from J, the junction contained 16 bases not matched to a gene. The CDR3 DNA follows: TGTGCCAGCAGCTCAGCCCGGACAGGATCCATCCGGGAGCAGTACTTC. It yields the protein CASSSARTGSIREQYF.

Only a few counts were recorded for this clone. The chain carries TRBV29-1 and TRBJ2-1; TRBD2 aligns across 7 bases. V lost 7 bases and J lost 8; bases outside the gene matches: 8. CDR1 is SQVTM, CDR2 ANQGSEA, per germline. The CDR3 runs to 12 residues. The CDR3 spells CSAGLVDDEQFF. CDR3 DNA: TGCAGCGCCGGACTAGTTGACGATGAGCAGTTCTTC.

A word on this clone: The identical CDR3 is also encoded by other nucleotide sequences in the sample. The genes are TRBV5-1 and TRBJ2-5; 8 positions match TRBD1. Looked up from germline, CDR1 is SGHRS and CDR2 is YFSETQ. V shed 0 bases and J 2 bases; nucleotides not matched to a gene: 3. This CDR3 has 15 residues. The CDR3 loop reads CASSLAGTGQETQYF. The CDR3 nucleotides read TGCGCCAGCAGCTTGGCCGGGACAGGTCAAGAGACCCAGTACTTC. Complete variable domain (other parts from reference TRBV5-1 and TRBJ2-5): KAGVTQTPRYLIKTRGQQVTLSCSPISGHRSVSWYQQTPGQGLQFLFEYFSETQRNKGNFPGRFSGRQFSNSRSEMNVSTLELGDSALYLCASSLAGTGQETQYFGPGTRLLVL.

The chain employs TRBV2 and TRBJ2-5; 7 positions agree with TRBD1. V lost 5 bases and J lost 2; bases outside the gene matches: 5. CDR3 length: 14 amino acids. From germline, CDR1 is SNHLY and CDR2 FYNNEI. In nucleotides, the CDR3 is TGTGCCAGCAGTACTTGGACAGGTCAAGAGACCCAGTACTTC. Protein sequence: CASSTWTGQETQYF. The full variable domain, completed using reference TRBV2 and TRBJ2-5, is EPEVTQTPSHQVTQMGQEVILRCVPISNHLYFYWYRQILGQKVEFLVSFYNNEISEKSEIFDDQFSVERPDGSNFTLKIRSTKLEDSAMYFCASSTWTGQETQYFGPGTRLLVL.

This clone has a single count. The chain couples TRBV2 to TRBJ1-1; no reliable D call. The V and J ends lost 4 bases and 0 bases respectively, with 3 bases between them. The CDR3 consists of 12 residues. CDR1 SNHLY and CDR2 FYNNEI come from the germline V gene. As DNA, the CDR3 is TGTGCCAGCAGTGCAATGAACACTGAAGCTTTCTTT. Protein: CASSAMNTEAFF.

The DNA for the CDR3 is TGTGCCAGCAGCAGGGGGACAGCCAACACCTACGAGCAGTACTTC. Its protein product is CASSRGTANTYEQYF. The chain combines TRBV7-2 with TRBJ2-7; 7 nucleotides line up with TRBD1. Germline CDR1 reads SGHTA; CDR2 reads FQGNSA. CDR3 length equals 15 residues. Trimming took 5 bases from V and 2 from J; bases not matched to a gene: 9.

The sample holds one count of this clone. The chain is built from TRBV7-3 and TRBJ1-6, with D perhaps matching TRBD1 (6 bases). This CDR3 is 15 amino acids long. Trimming removed 5 bases from V and 11 bases from J, with 19 bases in between. CDR1 is SGHTA, CDR2 FQGTGA, per germline. CDR3 in amino acids: CASSPRGKMGPPLHF. The CDR3 DNA follows: TGTGCCAGCAGCCCGAGGGGGAAGATGGGTCCACCCCTCCACTTT.

Note on this clone: At the DNA level, this CDR3 is encoded by other sequences in the same sample as well. The chain is built from TRBV5-1 and TRBJ2-3; 9 bases line up with TRBD1. CDR1 SGHRS and CDR2 YFSETQ come from the germline V gene. This CDR3 spans 14 amino acids. After removal of 0 bases from V and 4 bases from J, the junction contained 0 bases not matched to a gene. The CDR3 loop reads CASSLGQGADTQYF. The DNA for the CDR3 is TGCGCCAGCAGCTTGGGACAGGGGGCAGATACGCAGTATTTT.

The V gene is TRBV2, the J gene TRBJ2-5; D unclear. Germline V CDR1 and CDR2: SNHLY, FYNNEI. V was cut by 4 bases and J by 11 bases, with 20 bases left in between. The CDR3 contains 14 residues. CDR3 nucleotides: TGTGCCAGCAGTGGGGCAGATACCTACGAAGAGCAGTACTTC. Protein sequence: CASSGADTYEEQYF.

The V gene is TRBV11-2, the J gene TRBJ2-5; possible D gene TRBD1, 6 bases. V gave up 7 bases and J gave up 7 bases, with 16 bases separating them. The CDR3 runs to 13 residues. Per germline, CDR1 SGHAT and CDR2 FQNNGV. The CDR3 region has the DNA TGTGCCAGCACAATACCGGGACATCGGACCCAGTACTTC. Translating it yields CASTIPGHRTQYF.

There are a few counts of this clone. The chain recombines TRBV6-6 with TRBJ2-7; 7 bases are shared with TRBD2. Germline V lookup: CDR1 MNHNY, CDR2 SVGAGI (reference sequence). The V segment lost 5 bases and the J segment 2 bases; nucleotides outside the gene matches: 6. This CDR3 has 14 amino acids. DNA for the CDR3: TGTGCCAGCAGTAGGGTAGCGGGCCCCTACGAGCAGTACTTC. It translates to CASSRVAGPYEQYF.

The V gene is TRBV4-2, the J gene TRBJ1-1; no firm D call. This CDR3 spans 14 amino acids. Deletions cut 5 bases from V and 1 base from J, with 11 bases between. Per the germline V gene, CDR1 is LGHNA and CDR2 is YNFKEQ. This CDR3 reads CASSEQRPNTEAFF. DNA of the CDR3: TGTGCCAGCAGCGAACAGAGACCGAACACTGAAGCTTTCTTT.

The chain has TRBV9 and TRBJ2-2; 7 nucleotides line up with TRBD2. V was clipped by 0 bases and J by 4 bases; unmatched bases: 3. Germline values: CDR1 SGDLS, CDR2 YYNGEE. This CDR3 has 15 amino acids. CDR3 loop: CASSVGGGATGELFF. In DNA, the CDR3 is TGTGCCAGCAGCGTAGGGGGGGGAGCCACCGGGGAGCTGTTTTTT. Together with reference TRBV9 and TRBJ2-2, the CDR3 gives the full variable domain: DSGVTQTPKHLITATGQRVTLRCSPRSGDLSVYWYQQSLDQGLQFLIQYYNGEERAKGNILERFSAQQFPDLHSELNLSSLELGDSALYFCASSVGGGATGELFFGEGSRLTVL.

The V and J genes are TRBV11-1 and TRBJ2-7, with a weak D call TRBD2 (7 bases). Trimming took off 3 bases at V and 7 bases at J, with 19 bases between the two ends. There are 15 residues in the CDR3. Germline V CDR1 and CDR2: SGHAT, FQDESV (reference sequence). CDR3 DNA: TGTGCCAGCAGCTTTCTTGCGGGGGCCCCTTGGGAGCAGTACTTC. The encoded protein is CASSFLAGAPWEQYF.

The chain has TRBV11-2 and TRBJ1-4; tentatively, D is TRBD1 (5 bases). V gave up 3 bases and J gave up 3 bases, with 11 bases separating them. This CDR3 region has 15 residues. Germline CDR1 reads SGHAT; CDR2 reads FQNNGV. As DNA, the CDR3 is TGTGCCAGCAGCTTTCAGGGCACAGCTAATGAAAAACTGTTTTTT. Protein product: CASSFQGTANEKLFF.

This chain uses TRBV6-1 with TRBJ2-7, with D possibly being TRBD1 (6 bases). Per the germline V gene, CDR1 is MNHNS and CDR2 is SASEGT. Between the trimmed V and J ends, which lost 7 bases and 3 bases, there was a span of 7 bases. The CDR3 is 11 amino acids. In nucleotides, the CDR3 is TGTGCCAGCACACAGGGCTACGAGCAGTACTTC. Protein product: CASTQGYEQYF.

The V gene is TRBV5-1, the J gene TRBJ1-1; D gene uncertain. The CDR3 is 15 amino acids. Trimming pared 4 bases from V and 0 bases from J, leaving 13 bases between. Germline CDR1 and CDR2: SGHRS and YFSETQ. Here the CDR3 DNA reads TGCGCCAGCAGCACGGAGCCAATCTTGAACACTGAAGCTTTCTTT. The encoded protein is CASSTEPILNTEAFF.

In its sample, this clone was seen once. The chain carries TRBV12-5 and TRBJ1-1; tentatively, D is TRBD1 (5 bases). Germline V gene lookup returns CDR1 LGHNT and CDR2 FRNRAP. This CDR3 has 15 residues. Trimming removed 0 bases from V and 5 bases from J, with 13 bases in between. The chain's CDR3 is CASGLVGGLETEAFF. The CDR3 DNA reads as TGTGCTAGTGGTTTGGTTGGGGGGTTAGAGACTGAAGCTTTCTTT.